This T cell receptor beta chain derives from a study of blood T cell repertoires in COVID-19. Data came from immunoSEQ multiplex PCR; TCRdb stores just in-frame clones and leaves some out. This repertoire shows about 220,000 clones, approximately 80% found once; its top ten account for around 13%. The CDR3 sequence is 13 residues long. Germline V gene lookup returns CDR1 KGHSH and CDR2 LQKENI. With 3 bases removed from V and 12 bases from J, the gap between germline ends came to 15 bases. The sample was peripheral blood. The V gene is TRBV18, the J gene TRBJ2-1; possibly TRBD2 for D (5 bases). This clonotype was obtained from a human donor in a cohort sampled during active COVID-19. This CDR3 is CASSPAATRAQFF. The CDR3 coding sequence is TGTGCCAGCTCACCGGCGGCCACTAGGGCGCAGTTCTTC.